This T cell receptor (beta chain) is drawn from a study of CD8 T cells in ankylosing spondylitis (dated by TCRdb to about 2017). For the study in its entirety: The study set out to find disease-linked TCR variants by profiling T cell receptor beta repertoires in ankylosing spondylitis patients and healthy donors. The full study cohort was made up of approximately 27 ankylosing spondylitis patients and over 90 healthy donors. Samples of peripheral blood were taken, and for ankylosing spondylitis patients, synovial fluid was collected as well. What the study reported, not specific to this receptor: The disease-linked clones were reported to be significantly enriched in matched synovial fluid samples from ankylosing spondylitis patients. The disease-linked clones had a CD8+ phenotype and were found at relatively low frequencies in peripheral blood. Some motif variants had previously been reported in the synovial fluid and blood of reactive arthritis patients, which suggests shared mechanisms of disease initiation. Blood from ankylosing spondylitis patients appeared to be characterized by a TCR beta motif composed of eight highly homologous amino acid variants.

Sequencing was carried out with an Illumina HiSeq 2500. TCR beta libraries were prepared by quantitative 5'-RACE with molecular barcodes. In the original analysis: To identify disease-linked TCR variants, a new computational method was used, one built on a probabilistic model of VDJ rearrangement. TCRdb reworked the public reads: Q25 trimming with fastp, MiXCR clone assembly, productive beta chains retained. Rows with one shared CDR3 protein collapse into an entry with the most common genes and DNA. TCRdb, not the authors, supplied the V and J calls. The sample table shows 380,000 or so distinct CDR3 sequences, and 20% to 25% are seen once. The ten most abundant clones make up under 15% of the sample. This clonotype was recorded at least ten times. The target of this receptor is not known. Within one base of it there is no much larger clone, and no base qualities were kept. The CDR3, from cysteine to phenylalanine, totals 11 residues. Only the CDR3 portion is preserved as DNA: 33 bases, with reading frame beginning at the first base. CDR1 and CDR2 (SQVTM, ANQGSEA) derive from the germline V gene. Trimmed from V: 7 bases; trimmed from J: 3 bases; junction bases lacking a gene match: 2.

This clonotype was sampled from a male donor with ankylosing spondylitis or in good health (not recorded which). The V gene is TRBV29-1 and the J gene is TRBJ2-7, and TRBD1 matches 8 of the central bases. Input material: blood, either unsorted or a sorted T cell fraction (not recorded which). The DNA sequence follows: TGCAGCGCTGGACAGGGCTACGAGCAGTACTTC. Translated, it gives CSAGQGYEQYF.